These 9 T cell receptor beta chains came from one sample sequenced in a study of Ad26.COV2.S vaccination and SARS-CoV-2 variants (dated by TCRdb to 2020 to 2023). The library came from the immunoSEQ multiplex PCR assay. TCRdb mirrors the immuneACCESS table, restricted to in-frame sequences. Some clones are absent from its copies; in checked studies, under half trace to an unresolved V gene, and the reason for the others is unknown. The sample table records 380,000 or so clones; 75% to 90% of these occur just once. The ten largest make up around 11% of the sample. What this sample's treatment or condition label stands for: over 15 received Ad26.COV2.S at low or high dose, single or two shots; roughly 5 received placebo; per-sample allocation not given. For vaccine and placebo recipients, the sequenced repertoires came from samples collected on day 63 after the first injection. This specimen consisted of peripheral blood, obtained in a trial of Ad26.COV2.S vaccine versus placebo. These receptors all come from a person aged 18 to 59 who received the Ad26.COV2.S COVID-19 vaccine or a placebo.

This chain links TRBV6-2 or TRBV6-3 with TRBJ2-3, with 8 bases aligning to TRBD2. This CDR3 has 16 amino acids. Trimming at V came to 2 bases and at J to 4 bases, leaving 8 bases not matched to a gene. The germline CDR1 and CDR2 sequences are MNHEY and SVGEGT. The CDR3 region is CASSYHPGRDADTQYF. CDR3 bases: TGTGCCAGCAGTTACCATCCCGGGAGGGACGCAGATACGCAGTATTTT.

The chain employs TRBV19 and TRBJ2-7; tentative D call: TRBD1 (5 bases). The CDR3 is made up of 14 amino acids. Germline V gives CDR1 LNHDA, CDR2 SQIVND (reference sequence). V lost 6 bases, J lost 7 bases, and 19 bases lay in between. CDR3 sequence reads: CASRPRTSVGEQYF. CDR3 in DNA: TGTGCCAGTAGACCGCGGACATCTGTGGGGGAGCAGTACTTC. The whole variable domain, remainder taken from reference TRBV19 and TRBJ2-7, is DGGITQSPKYLFRKEGQNVTLSCEQNLNHDAMYWYRQDPGQGLRLIYYSQIVNDFQKGDIAEGYSVSREKKESFPLTVTSAQKNPTAFYLCASRPRTSVGEQYFGPGTRLTVT.

The V call is TRBV11-2, the J call TRBJ2-7; 7 nucleotides match TRBD1. In germline, CDR1 is SGHAT, CDR2 FQNNGV. V trimming: 5 bases; J trimming: 1 base; junction bases outside the gene matches: 8. The CDR3 totals 15 residues. The CDR3: CASSHFRDRSYEQYF. The CDR3 DNA reads TGTGCCAGCAGCCATTTCCGGGACAGATCCTACGAGCAGTACTTC.

This sequence joins TRBV28 and TRBJ2-7; D may be TRBD1 (5 bases). V was clipped by 5 bases and J by 5 bases, with 19 bases between them. CDR1 is MDHEN, CDR2 SYDVKM, per germline. The CDR3 length is 15 residues. CDR3: CASSLPKGAGDEQYF. The CDR3 DNA follows: TGTGCCAGCAGTCTTCCCAAAGGGGCCGGCGACGAGCAGTACTTC.

This chain uses TRBV25-1 with TRBJ1-3, with D tentatively TRBD1 (5 bases). V lost 6 bases and J 0 bases, leaving 12 bases between the germline ends. CDR3 length: 15 residues. Germline CDR1 is MGHDK and CDR2 is SYGVNS. As DNA, the CDR3 is TGTGCCAGCAGCGAGGGGTCGAACTCTGGAAACACCATATATTTT. It codes for CASSEGSNSGNTIYF.

The chain recombines TRBV7-9 with TRBJ1-5; the D gene is possibly TRBD1 (6 bases). V lost 5 bases to trimming and J lost 3 bases, with 14 bases between them. The CDR3 sequence is 15 residues long. Germline CDR1 reads SEHNR; CDR2 reads FQNEAQ (reference sequence). CDR3 nucleotides: TGTGCCAGCAGCCCTCTAGGGGGGAACAATCAGCCCCAGCATTTT. It codes for CASSPLGGNNQPQHF.

This clone appeared a single time. J is TRBJ2-7 and V is TRBV5-1; D ambiguous. Germline V gene sequence: CDR1 SGHRS, CDR2 YFSETQ. V was cut by 0 bases and J by 6 bases, with 19 bases left in between. The CDR3 runs to 16 residues. This CDR3 is CASSLEGRRAPGEQYF. The CDR3 bases are TGCGCCAGCAGCTTGGAAGGTCGTCGGGCTCCTGGCGAGCAGTACTTC.

V gene TRBV19 combines with J gene TRBJ2-1; D is uncertain. V was cut by 5 bases and J by 6 bases, with 14 bases left in between. The germline V gene encodes CDR1 LNHDA and CDR2 SQIVND (reference sequence). The CDR3 runs 14 residues. The CDR3 DNA is TGTGCCAGTAGTGCTTCTGCGCGAGGCAATGAGCAGTTCTTC. It specifies CASSASARGNEQFF.

The gene calls are TRBV2 and TRBJ2-3; 9 bases agree with TRBD1. The CDR3 length is 14 residues. V shed 5 bases, J shed 5 bases, and the junction held 5 bases outside the gene matches. Germline V lookup: CDR1 SNHLY, CDR2 FYNNEI. DNA of the CDR3: TGTGCCAGCAGTCCCGGGACAGGGATAGATACGCAGTATTTT. Translated: CASSPGTGIDTQYF.